This TCR beta chain was obtained from a study of T cell responses to AZD1222 COVID-19 vaccine. Study-wide background: Combined were second doses at about 4 or about 12 weeks. Whole-study findings and limits: Repertoires were obtained solely post-peak T cell response. Spike-specific TCR breadth rose after two AZD1222 doses, and depth rose as well. White British donors predominated, females outnumbered males, and clonal diversity was possibly underestimated.

Some clones are missing from TCRdb's copy, which holds only in-frame ones; the method was immunoSEQ multiplex PCR. This sample has 180,000 or so clones, with 88% found just once. Of note for this clone: The antigen remains unidentified.

Per the germline V gene, CDR1 is MNHEY and CDR2 is SMNVEV (reference sequence). CDR3 length equals 13 residues. V shed 5 bases, J shed 4 bases, and the junction held 5 bases outside the gene matches. Specimen: peripheral blood, collected on day 0 of AZD1222 vaccination. The sequence derives from an adult in good health. This chain uses TRBV27 with TRBJ2-7, with 7 nucleotides matching TRBD2. The DNA of the CDR3 is TGTGCCAGCAGTCTAGTGGGGGGGTACGAGCAGTACTTC. This codes for CASSLVGGYEQYF.